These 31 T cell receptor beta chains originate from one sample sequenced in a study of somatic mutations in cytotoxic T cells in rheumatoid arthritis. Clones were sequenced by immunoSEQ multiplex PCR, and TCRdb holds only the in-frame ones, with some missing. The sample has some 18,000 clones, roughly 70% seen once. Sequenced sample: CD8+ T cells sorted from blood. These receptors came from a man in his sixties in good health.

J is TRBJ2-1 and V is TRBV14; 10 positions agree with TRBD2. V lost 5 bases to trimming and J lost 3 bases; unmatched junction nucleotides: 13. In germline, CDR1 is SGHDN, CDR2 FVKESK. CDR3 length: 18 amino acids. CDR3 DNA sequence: TGTGCCAGCAGCGGATCTCGGCTAGCGGGGGAATTCTACAATGAGCAGTTCTTC. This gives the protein CASSGSRLAGEFYNEQFF.

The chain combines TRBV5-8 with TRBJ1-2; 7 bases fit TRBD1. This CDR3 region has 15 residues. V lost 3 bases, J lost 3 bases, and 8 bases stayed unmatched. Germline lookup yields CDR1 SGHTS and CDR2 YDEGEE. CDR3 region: CASSSRDSDYYGYTF. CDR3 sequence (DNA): TGTGCCAGCAGCTCCCGGGACAGTGATTACTATGGCTACACCTTC. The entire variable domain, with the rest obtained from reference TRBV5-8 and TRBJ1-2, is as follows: EAGVTQSPTHLIKTRGQQATLRCSPISGHTSVYWYQQALGLGLQFLLWYDEGEERNRGNFPPRFSGRQFPNYSSELNVNALELEDSALYLCASSSRDSDYYGYTFGSGTRLTVV.

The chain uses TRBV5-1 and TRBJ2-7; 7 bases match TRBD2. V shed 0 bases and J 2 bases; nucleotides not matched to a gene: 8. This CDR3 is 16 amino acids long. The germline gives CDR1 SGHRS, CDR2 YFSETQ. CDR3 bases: TGCGCCAGCAGCTTGGAGGGGACTATAAACCCCTACGAGCAGTACTTC. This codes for CASSLEGTINPYEQYF.

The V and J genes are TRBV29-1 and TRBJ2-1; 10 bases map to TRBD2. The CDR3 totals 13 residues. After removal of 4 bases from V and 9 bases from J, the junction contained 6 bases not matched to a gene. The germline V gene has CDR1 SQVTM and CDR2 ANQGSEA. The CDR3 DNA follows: TGCAGCGTTGCCAGCGGGAGGGAAGGTGAGCAGTTCTTC. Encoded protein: CSVASGREGEQFF.

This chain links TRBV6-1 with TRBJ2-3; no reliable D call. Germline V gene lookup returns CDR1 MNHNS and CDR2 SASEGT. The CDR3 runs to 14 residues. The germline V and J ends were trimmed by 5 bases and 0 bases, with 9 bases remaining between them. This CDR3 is CASSMTQSTDTQYF. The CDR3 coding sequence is TGTGCCAGCAGTATGACACAGAGCACAGATACGCAGTATTTT.

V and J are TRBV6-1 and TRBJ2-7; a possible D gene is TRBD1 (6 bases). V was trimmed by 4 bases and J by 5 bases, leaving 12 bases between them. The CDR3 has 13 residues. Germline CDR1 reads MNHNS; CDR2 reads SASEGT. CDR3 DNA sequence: TGTGCCAGCAGTGTACAGGGAATCGACGAGCAGTACTTC. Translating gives CASSVQGIDEQYF.

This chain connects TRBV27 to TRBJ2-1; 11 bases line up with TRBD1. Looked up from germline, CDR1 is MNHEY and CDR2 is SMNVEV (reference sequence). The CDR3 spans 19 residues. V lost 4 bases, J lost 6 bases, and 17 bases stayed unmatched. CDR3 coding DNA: TGTGCCAGCAGTTCTCTGTTCTCCGGGACAGGGGGTGTGATCAATGAGCAGTTCTTC. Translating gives CASSSLFSGTGGVINEQFF.

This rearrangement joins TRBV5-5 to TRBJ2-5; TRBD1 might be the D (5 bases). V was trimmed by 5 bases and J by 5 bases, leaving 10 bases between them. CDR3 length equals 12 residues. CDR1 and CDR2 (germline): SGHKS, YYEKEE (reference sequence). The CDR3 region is CASRVGQETQYF. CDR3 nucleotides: TGTGCCAGCAGGGTGGGGCAGGAGACCCAGTACTTC.

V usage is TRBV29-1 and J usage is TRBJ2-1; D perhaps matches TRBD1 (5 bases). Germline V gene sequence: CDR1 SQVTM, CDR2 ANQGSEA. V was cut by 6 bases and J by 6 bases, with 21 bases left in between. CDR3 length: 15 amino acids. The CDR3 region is CSVDGMGPLSNEQFF. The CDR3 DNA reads TGCAGCGTAGACGGCATGGGGCCGCTAAGCAATGAGCAGTTCTTC.

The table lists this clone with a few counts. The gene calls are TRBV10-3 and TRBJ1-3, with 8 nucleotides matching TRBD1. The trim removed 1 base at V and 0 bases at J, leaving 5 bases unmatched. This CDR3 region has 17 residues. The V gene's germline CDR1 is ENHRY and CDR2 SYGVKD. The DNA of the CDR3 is TGTGCCATCAGTGAGTGGCGGACAGGGCGCTCTGGAAACACCATATATTTT. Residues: CAISEWRTGRSGNTIYF.

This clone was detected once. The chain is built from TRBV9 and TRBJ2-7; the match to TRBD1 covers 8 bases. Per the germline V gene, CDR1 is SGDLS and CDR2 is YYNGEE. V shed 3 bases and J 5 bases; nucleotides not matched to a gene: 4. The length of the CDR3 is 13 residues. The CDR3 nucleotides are TGTGCCAGCAGCGACGGACAGGGTGACGAGCAGTACTTC. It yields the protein CASSDGQGDEQYF.

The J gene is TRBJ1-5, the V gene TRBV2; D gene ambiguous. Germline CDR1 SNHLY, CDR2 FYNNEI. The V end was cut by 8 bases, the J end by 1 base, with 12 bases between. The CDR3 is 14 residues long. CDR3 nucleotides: TGTGCCAGCGTCGACGGCGGGAGCAATCAGCCCCAGCATTTT. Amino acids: CASVDGGSNQPQHF.

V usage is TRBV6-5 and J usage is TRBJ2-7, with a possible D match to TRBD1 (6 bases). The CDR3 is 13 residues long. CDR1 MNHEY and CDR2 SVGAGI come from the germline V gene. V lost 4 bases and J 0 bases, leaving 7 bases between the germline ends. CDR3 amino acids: CASSWDTSYEQYF. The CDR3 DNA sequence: TGTGCCAGCAGTTGGGACACCTCCTACGAGCAGTACTTC.

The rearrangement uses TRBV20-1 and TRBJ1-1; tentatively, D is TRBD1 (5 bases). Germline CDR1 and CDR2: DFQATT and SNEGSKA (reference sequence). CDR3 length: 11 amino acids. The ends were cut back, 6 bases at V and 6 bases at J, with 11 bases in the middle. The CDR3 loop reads CSAPQGPEAFF. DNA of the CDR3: TGCAGTGCGCCCCAGGGCCCTGAAGCTTTCTTT.

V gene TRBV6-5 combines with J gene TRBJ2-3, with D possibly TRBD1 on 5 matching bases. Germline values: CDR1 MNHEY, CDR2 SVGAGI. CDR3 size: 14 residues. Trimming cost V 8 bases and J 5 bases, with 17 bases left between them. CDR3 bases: TGTGCCAGCTGCCCCTTAGGGGAAGTAGATACGCAGTATTTT. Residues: CASCPLGEVDTQYF.

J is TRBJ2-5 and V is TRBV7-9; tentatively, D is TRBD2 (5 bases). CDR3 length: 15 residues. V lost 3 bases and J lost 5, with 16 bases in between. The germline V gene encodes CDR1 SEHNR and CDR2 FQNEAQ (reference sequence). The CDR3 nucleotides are TGTGCCAGCAGCTTCCAAACTAGAGGCGGGGAGACCCAGTACTTC. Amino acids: CASSFQTRGGETQYF. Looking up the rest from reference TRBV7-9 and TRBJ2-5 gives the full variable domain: DTGVSQNPRHKITKRGQNVTFRCDPISEHNRLYWYRQTLGQGPEFLTYFQNEAQLEKSRLLSDRFSAERPKGSFSTLEIQRTEQGDSAMYLCASSFQTRGGETQYFGPGTRLLVL.

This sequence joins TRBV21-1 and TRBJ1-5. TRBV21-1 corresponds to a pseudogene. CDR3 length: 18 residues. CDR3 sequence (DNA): TGTGCCAGCAGCAAACGTCAAGGGGGGGGTTATAGCAATCAGCCCCAGCATTTT. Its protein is CASSKRQGGGYSNQPQHF.

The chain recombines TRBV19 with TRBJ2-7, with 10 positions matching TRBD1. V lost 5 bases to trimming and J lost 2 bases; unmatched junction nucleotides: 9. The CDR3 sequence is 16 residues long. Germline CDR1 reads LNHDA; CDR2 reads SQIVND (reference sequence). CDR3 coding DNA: TGTGCCAGTAGTGCCCCTAGGACAGGGGGTCCCTACGAGCAGTACTTC. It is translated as CASSAPRTGGPYEQYF.

This CDR3 reads CASSQYFRGPSYEQYF. DNA of the CDR3: TGCGCCAGCAGTCAATATTTCAGGGGACCCTCCTACGAGCAGTACTTC. This chain uses TRBV23-1 with TRBJ2-7, with D perhaps matching TRBD1 (6 bases). TRBV23-1 counts as an open reading frame of uncertain function. The CDR3 runs to 16 residues. V gave up 1 base and J gave up 0 bases, with 13 bases separating them.

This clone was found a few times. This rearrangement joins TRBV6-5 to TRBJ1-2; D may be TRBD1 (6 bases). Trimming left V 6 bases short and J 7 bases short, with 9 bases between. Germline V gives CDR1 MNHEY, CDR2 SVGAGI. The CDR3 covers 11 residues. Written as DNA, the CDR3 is TGTGCCAGCAGCCGAGGGGGTGGCTACACCTTC. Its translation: CASSRGGGYTF.

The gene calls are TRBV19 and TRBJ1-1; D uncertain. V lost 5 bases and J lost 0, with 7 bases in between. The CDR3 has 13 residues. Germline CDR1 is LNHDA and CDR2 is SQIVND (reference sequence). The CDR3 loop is CASSASMNTEAFF. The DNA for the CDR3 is TGTGCCAGTAGTGCCTCTATGAACACTGAAGCTTTCTTT. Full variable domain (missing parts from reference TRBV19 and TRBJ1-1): DGGITQSPKYLFRKEGQNVTLSCEQNLNHDAMYWYRQDPGQGLRLIYYSQIVNDFQKGDIAEGYSVSREKKESFPLTVTSAQKNPTAFYLCASSASMNTEAFFGQGTRLTVV.

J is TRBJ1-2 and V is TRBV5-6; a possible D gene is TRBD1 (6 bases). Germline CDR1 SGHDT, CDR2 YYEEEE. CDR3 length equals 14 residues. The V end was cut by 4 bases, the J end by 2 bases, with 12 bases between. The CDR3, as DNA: TGTGCCAGCAGCCCAGCGACAGGCAACTATGGCTACACCTTC. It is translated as CASSPATGNYGYTF.

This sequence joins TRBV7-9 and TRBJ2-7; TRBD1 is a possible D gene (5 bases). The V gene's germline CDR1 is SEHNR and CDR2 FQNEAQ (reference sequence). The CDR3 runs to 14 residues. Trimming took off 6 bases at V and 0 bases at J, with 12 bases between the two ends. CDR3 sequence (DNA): TGTGCCAGCAGTTATGACAGTTTCTCCTACGAGCAGTACTTC. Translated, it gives CASSYDSFSYEQYF.

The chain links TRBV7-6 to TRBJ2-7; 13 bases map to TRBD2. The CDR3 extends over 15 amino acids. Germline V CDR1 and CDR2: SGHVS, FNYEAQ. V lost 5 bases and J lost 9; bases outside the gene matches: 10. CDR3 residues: CASSPRTSGSDRQYF. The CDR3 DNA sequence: TGTGCCAGCAGCCCTCGGACTAGCGGGAGCGACCGGCAGTACTTC.

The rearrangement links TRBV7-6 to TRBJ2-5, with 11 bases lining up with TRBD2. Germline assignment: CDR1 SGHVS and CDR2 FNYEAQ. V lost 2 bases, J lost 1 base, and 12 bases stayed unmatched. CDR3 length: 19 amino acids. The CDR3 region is CASSLRGELAGEAQETQYF. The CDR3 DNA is TGTGCCAGCAGCTTAAGGGGGGAACTAGCGGGAGAAGCCCAAGAGACCCAGTACTTC.

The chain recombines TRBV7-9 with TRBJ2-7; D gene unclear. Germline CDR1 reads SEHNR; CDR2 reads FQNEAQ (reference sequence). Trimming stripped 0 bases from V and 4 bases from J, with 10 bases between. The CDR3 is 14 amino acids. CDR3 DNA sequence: TGTGCCAGCAGCTTAGCGAACACGCAATACGAGCAGTACTTC. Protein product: CASSLANTQYEQYF.

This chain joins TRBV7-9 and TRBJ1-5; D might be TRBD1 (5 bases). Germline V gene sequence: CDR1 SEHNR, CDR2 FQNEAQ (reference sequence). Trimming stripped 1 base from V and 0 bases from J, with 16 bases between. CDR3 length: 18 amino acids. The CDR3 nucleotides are TGTGCCAGCAGCTTAGTAGTGGGCAGGGTTTATAGCAATCAGCCCCAGCATTTT. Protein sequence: CASSLVVGRVYSNQPQHF.

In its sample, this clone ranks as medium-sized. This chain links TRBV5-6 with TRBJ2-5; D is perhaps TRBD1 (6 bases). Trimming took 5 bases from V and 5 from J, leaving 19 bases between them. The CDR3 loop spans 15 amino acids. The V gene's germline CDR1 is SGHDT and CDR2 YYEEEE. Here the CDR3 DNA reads TGTGCCAGCAGAGGGACACAACAAGGGCTGGAGACCCAGTACTTC. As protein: CASRGTQQGLETQYF.

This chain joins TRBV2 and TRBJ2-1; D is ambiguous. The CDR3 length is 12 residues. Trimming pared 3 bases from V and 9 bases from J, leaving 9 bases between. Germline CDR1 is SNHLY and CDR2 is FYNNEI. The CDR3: CASSERFFEQFF. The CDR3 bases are TGTGCCAGCAGTGAGCGATTTTTTGAGCAGTTCTTC. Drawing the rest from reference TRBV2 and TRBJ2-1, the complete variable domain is EPEVTQTPSHQVTQMGQEVILRCVPISNHLYFYWYRQILGQKVEFLVSFYNNEISEKSEIFDDQFSVERPDGSNFTLKIRSTKLEDSAMYFCASSERFFEQFFGPGTRLTVL.

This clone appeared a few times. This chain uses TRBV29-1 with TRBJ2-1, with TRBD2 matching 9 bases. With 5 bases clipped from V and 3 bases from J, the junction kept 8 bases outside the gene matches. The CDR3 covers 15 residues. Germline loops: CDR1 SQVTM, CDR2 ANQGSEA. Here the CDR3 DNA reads TGCAGCGTTTATGTAGCTAGCGGGGACTACAATGAGCAGTTCTTC. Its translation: CSVYVASGDYNEQFF.

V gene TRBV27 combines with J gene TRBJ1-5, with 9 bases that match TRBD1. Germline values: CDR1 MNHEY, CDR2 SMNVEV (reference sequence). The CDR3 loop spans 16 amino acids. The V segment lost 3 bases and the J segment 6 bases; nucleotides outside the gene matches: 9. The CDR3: CASSFYGQGSIQPQHF. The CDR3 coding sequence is TGTGCCAGCAGTTTTTACGGACAGGGGTCCATTCAGCCCCAGCATTTT.